The present TCR beta chain was sequenced within a study of T cells in Graves' hyperthyroidism and ophthalmopathy. Diagnostic assessment was based on clinical symptoms, serum thyroxine and TRAb, thyroid ultrasound and orbital computed tomography. Germline V CDR1 and CDR2: SGHTA, FQGNSA. The CDR3 is 15 residues long. The V gene lost 3 bases and the J gene lost 3 bases, with 15 bases spanning the gap. The CDR3 regions of TCR beta were amplified from RNA transcripts. TCR CDR3 underwent first-round RT-PCR with the HTBI primer set. MiXCR, applied by TCRdb to the multiplex PCR reads, yields one record per CDR3 protein. The data contain more than 550,000 distinct CDR3 sequences, 15% to 20% of them singletons. The sample holds many counts of this clonotype.

This TCR came from a man over 45 with Graves' hyperthyroidism. Input material: blood. The chain employs TRBV7-2 and TRBJ2-7, with D tentatively TRBD1 (6 bases). The chain's CDR3 is CASSFGTGSFYEQYF. For the CDR3, the DNA is TGTGCCAGCAGCTTTGGAACAGGGAGCTTCTACGAGCAGTACTTC. The variable domain in full, completed from reference TRBV7-2 and TRBJ2-7, reads GAGVSQSPSNKVTEKGKDVELRCDPISGHTALYWYRQSLGQGLEFLIYFQGNSAPDKSGLPSDRFSAERTGGSVSTLTIQRTQQEDSAVYLCASSFGTGSFYEQYFGPGTRLTVT.